The next 22 T cell receptor beta chains were all read from a single sample in a study of OX40 agonist ivuxolimab in advanced cancers. TCRdb's table, derived via immunoSEQ multiplex PCR, lists solely in-frame clones and lacks some. Of tens of thousands of clones in the sample, less than 90% were seen once. The sequencing here drew on CD4+ or CD8+ T cells sorted from blood, taken in a trial of the OX40 agonist ivuxolimab. These receptors were obtained from an adult with an advanced solid tumor such as melanoma, head and neck, liver or kidney cancer.

This chain joins TRBV12-5 and TRBJ1-1, with 9 bases aligning to TRBD1. The germline gives CDR1 LGHNT, CDR2 FRNRAP. The CDR3 is 15 residues long. The ends lost 5 bases at V and 4 bases at J; junction bases unmatched: 8. The CDR3 DNA follows: TGTGCTAGTGGTATCCCCTCGACAGGGGGCACTGAAGCTTTCTTT. It is translated as CASGIPSTGGTEAFF. Drawing the rest from reference TRBV12-5 and TRBJ1-1, the complete variable domain is DARVTQTPRHKVTEMGQEVTMRCQPILGHNTVFWYRQTMMQGLELLAYFRNRAPLDDSGMPKDRFSAEMPDATLATLKIQPSEPRDSAVYFCASGIPSTGGTEAFFGQGTRLTVV.

The genes are TRBV7-8 and TRBJ1-5, with D unresolved. The germline V gene encodes CDR1 SGHVS and CDR2 FQNEAQ. Deletions cut 0 bases from V and 10 bases from J, with 13 bases between. This CDR3 spans 14 amino acids. CDR3 coding DNA: TGTGCCAGCAGCTTAGCCTCGACCGGCATCCCCCAGCATTTT. It translates to CASSLASTGIPQHF.

The rearrangement links TRBV30 to TRBJ2-7, with D perhaps TRBD1 (5 bases). Germline CDR1 and CDR2: GTSNPN and SVGIG (reference sequence). The CDR3 contains 12 residues. The V end lost 0 bases, the J end lost 3 bases, and 6 bases lay between the germline ends. DNA of the CDR3: TGTGCCTGGAGTGTAAGGGGCTACGAGCAGTACTTC. Its protein is CAWSVRGYEQYF. The variable domain in full, with the rest retrieved from reference TRBV30 and TRBJ2-7, is SQTIHQWPATLVQPVGSPLSLECTVEGTSNPNLYWYRQAAGRGLQLLFYSVGIGQISSEVPQNLSASRPQDRQFILSSKKLLLSDSGFYLCAWSVRGYEQYFGPGTRLTVT.

The chain joins TRBV19 to TRBJ1-6; D not resolved. This CDR3 contains 12 residues. Looked up from germline, CDR1 is LNHDA and CDR2 is SQIVND (reference sequence). The V end was cut by 4 bases, the J end by 6 bases, with 4 bases between. CDR3 residues: CASSTANSPLHF. The CDR3 bases are TGTGCCAGTAGTACCGCTAATTCACCCCTCCACTTT.

This clone has only one observation. The chain is built from TRBV18 and TRBJ1-2, with D possibly being TRBD1 (5 bases). The CDR3 runs to 14 residues. The germline V and J ends were trimmed by 6 bases and 8 bases, with 19 bases remaining between them. The germline V gene has CDR1 KGHSH and CDR2 LQKENI. The CDR3 here is CASSSLQGRSGYTF. The CDR3 nucleotides are TGTGCCAGCTCCTCCCTCCAGGGAAGGAGCGGCTACACCTTC.

J is TRBJ1-6 and V is TRBV6-5; D gene uncertain. CDR1 is MNHEY, CDR2 SVGAGI, per germline. This CDR3 has 14 residues. V lost 2 bases and J lost 5, with 7 bases in between. The CDR3 is CASSYGENNSPLHF. The CDR3 DNA is TGTGCCAGCAGTTACGGAGAAAATAATTCACCCCTCCACTTT.

The chain combines TRBV19 with TRBJ1-2, with a possible D match to TRBD1 (5 bases). V lost 3 bases and J lost 4, with 15 bases in between. CDR1 is LNHDA, CDR2 SQIVND, per germline (reference sequence). This CDR3 spans 15 amino acids. CDR3 nucleotide sequence: TGTGCCAGTAGTATCGAGAGGTTTGGGGGCTATGGCTACACCTTC. This codes for CASSIERFGGYGYTF.

As regards this clone: Relative to the germline gene, one junction end is altered; a read error may explain this. The rearrangement uses TRBV5-4 and TRBJ2-3, with a tentative D call TRBD2 (6 bases). Germline values: CDR1 SGHNT, CDR2 YYREEE (reference sequence). The CDR3 runs to 13 residues. This CDR3 is CASSLGLRDTQYF. CDR3 sequence (DNA): TGTGCCAGCAGTTTGGGACTTCGGGATACGCAGTATTTT.

Comments on this clone: At one end the junction does not follow the germline gene, possibly because of a read error. The J gene is TRBJ2-5, the V gene TRBV7-7, with TRBD2 identical over 8 bases. CDR3 length: 13 residues. CDR1 and CDR2 from the germline V gene are SSHAT and FNYEAQ (reference sequence). CDR3 sequence (DNA): TGTGCTAGCAGCTTATCGGGAGGGGAGACCCAGTACTTC. This translates into CASSLSGGETQYF.

The sample holds one count of this clone. This chain uses TRBV19 with TRBJ1-5, with a weak D call TRBD1 (5 bases). In germline, CDR1 is LNHDA, CDR2 SQIVND (reference sequence). The CDR3 contains 13 residues. Trimming took 3 bases from V and 3 from J, leaving 6 bases between them. This CDR3 is CASSMGPNQPQHF. DNA of the CDR3: TGTGCCAGTAGTATGGGACCCAATCAGCCCCAGCATTTT.

This chain joins TRBV7-9 and TRBJ1-1, with TRBD1 matching over 7 bases. V shed 1 base, J shed 0 bases, and the junction held 5 bases outside the gene matches. The CDR3 runs to 16 residues. Germline V CDR1 and CDR2: SEHNR, FQNEAQ (reference sequence). The CDR3 DNA reads TGTGCCAGCAGCTTAGACAGGGGATCGGTGAACACTGAAGCTTTCTTT. The encoded protein is CASSLDRGSVNTEAFF. Based on the CDR3 plus reference TRBV7-9 and TRBJ1-1, the full variable domain is DTGVSQNPRHKITKRGQNVTFRCDPISEHNRLYWYRQTLGQGPEFLTYFQNEAQLEKSRLLSDRFSAERPKGSFSTLEIQRTEQGDSAMYLCASSLDRGSVNTEAFFGQGTRLTVV.

V usage is TRBV6-1 and J usage is TRBJ2-3, with D possibly being TRBD2 (5 bases). The CDR3 has 15 amino acids. The germline V gene encodes CDR1 MNHNS and CDR2 SASEGT. Trimming removed 7 bases from V and 0 bases from J, with 14 bases in between. For the CDR3, the DNA is TGTGCCAGCACCCCTGCGGACTCTAGCACAGATACGCAGTATTTT. Translation gives CASTPADSSTDTQYF.

This clone was observed a few times. The CDR3 DNA sequence: TGTGCCAGCAGCTTGGACAGGGGTGGCTACACCTTC. Translating it yields CASSLDRGGYTF. The rearrangement links TRBV9 to TRBJ1-2; TRBD1 aligns across 9 bases. V was clipped by 4 bases and J by 7 bases; unmatched bases: 2. Germline CDR1 SGDLS, CDR2 YYNGEE. The CDR3 is made up of 12 amino acids.

The chain combines TRBV7-2 with TRBJ1-5; D gene unclear. V lost 5 bases to trimming and J lost 6 bases, with 17 bases between them. The CDR3 length is 15 residues. Per germline, CDR1 SGHTA and CDR2 FQGNSA. The DNA for the CDR3 is TGTGCCAGCAGCCTAGACCTGGGAGGGATTCAGCCCCAGCATTTT. It yields the protein CASSLDLGGIQPQHF.

The table lists this clone with a count of one. The rearrangement joins TRBV13 to TRBJ2-2; no clear D gene. The V end lost 4 bases, the J end lost 6 bases, and 9 bases lay between the germline ends. The germline V gene encodes CDR1 PRHDT and CDR2 FYEKMQ (reference sequence). There are 13 residues in the CDR3. The CDR3 region has the DNA TGTGCCAGCAGCTACCACGAGTCCGGGGAGCTGTTTTTT. As protein: CASSYHESGELFF. The whole variable domain, remainder taken from reference TRBV13 and TRBJ2-2, is AAGVIQSPRHLIKEKRETATLKCYPIPRHDTVYWYQQGPGQDPQFLISFYEKMQSDKGSIPDRFSAQQFSDYHSELNMSSLELGDSALYFCASSYHESGELFFGEGSRLTVL.

The chain employs TRBV12-5 and TRBJ2-3, with TRBD1 identical over 10 bases. Trimming took 6 bases from V and 2 from J; bases not matched to a gene: 5. Germline CDR1 is LGHNT and CDR2 is FRNRAP. The length of the CDR3 is 15 residues. The CDR3 protein is CASGLDRGFTDTQYF. The CDR3 region has the DNA TGTGCTAGTGGCCTGGACAGGGGGTTCACAGATACGCAGTATTTT.

The V call is TRBV18, the J call TRBJ1-6, with 9 bases aligning to TRBD1. The germline V gene encodes CDR1 KGHSH and CDR2 LQKENI. The length of the CDR3 is 17 residues. V shed 5 bases and J 0 bases; nucleotides not matched to a gene: 5. The CDR3 here is CASSAGQGNSYNSPLHF. CDR3 in DNA: TGTGCCAGCTCAGCTGGACAGGGGAACTCCTATAATTCACCCCTCCACTTT.

The chain recombines TRBV6-5 with TRBJ1-5, with D unclear. Germline V gene sequence: CDR1 MNHEY, CDR2 SVGAGI. Deletions cut 2 bases from V and 7 bases from J, with 12 bases between. The CDR3 has 14 amino acids. The CDR3 sequence: CASSYGGENQPQHF. CDR3 DNA: TGTGCCAGCAGTTACGGCGGGGAGAACCAGCCCCAGCATTTT.

The chain joins TRBV18 to TRBJ2-1, with 10 positions matching TRBD2. CDR1 and CDR2 from the germline V gene are KGHSH and LQKENI. V was clipped by 5 bases and J by 7 bases; unmatched bases: 8. This CDR3 has 15 residues. The CDR3 DNA sequence: TGTGCCAGCTCAACAAGCGGGGGGGCTTTGAATGAGCAGTTCTTC. It specifies CASSTSGGALNEQFF. The full variable domain, in which reference TRBV18 and TRBJ2-1 provide the parts outside the CDR3, is NAGVMQNPRHLVRRRGQEARLRCSPMKGHSHVYWYRQLPEEGLKFMVYLQKENIIDESGMPKERFSAEFPKEGPSILRIQQVVRGDSAAYFCASSTSGGALNEQFFGPGTRLTVL.

The chain joins TRBV7-2 to TRBJ2-4; 14 nucleotides line up with TRBD2. The CDR3 contains 16 residues. The ends lost 5 bases at V and 8 bases at J; junction bases unmatched: 8. Germline-derived CDR1 and CDR2 are SGHTA and FQGNSA. CDR3 bases: TGTGCCAGCAGCACGGGACTAGCGGGGGATTTGGACATTCAGTACTTC. Its protein is CASSTGLAGDLDIQYF.

This chain joins TRBV18 and TRBJ2-2; D unclear. The CDR3 spans 17 residues. V gave up 3 bases and J gave up 0 bases, with 14 bases separating them. CDR1 and CDR2 (germline): KGHSH, LQKENI. The CDR3 sequence: CASSPAYGVANTGELFF. In DNA, the CDR3 is TGTGCCAGCTCACCGGCGTATGGGGTAGCGAACACCGGGGAGCTGTTTTTT.

As regards this clone: Other DNA sequences in the sample encode the same CDR3. V is TRBV18 and J is TRBJ2-7; the D gene could be TRBD1 or TRBD2 (6 bases each). The V end was cut by 5 bases, the J end by 5 bases, with 19 bases between. Germline-derived CDR1 and CDR2 are KGHSH and LQKENI. The CDR3 loop spans 15 amino acids. The CDR3 loop is CASSTRRGAKDEQYF. CDR3 DNA sequence: TGTGCCAGCTCAACCCGGAGGGGGGCAAAAGACGAGCAGTACTTC.